This T cell receptor (beta chain) was sequenced for a study of T cells in Graves' hyperthyroidism and ophthalmopathy. Diagnosis relied on clinical symptoms, serum thyroxine and TRAb, thyroid ultrasound and orbital computed tomography. Researchers took RNA transcripts and amplified the TCR beta CDR3 regions from them. Initially, a first-round RT-PCR of the TCR CDR3 employed the HTBI primer set. TCRdb independently ran MiXCR on the multiplex PCR reads; one entry per CDR3 protein. The repertoire consists of approximately 700,000 distinct CDR3 sequences, with nearly 45% occurring once and the leading ten covering less than 8.5%. The sample was peripheral blood or thyroid tissue (not recorded which). This TCR was sampled from an adult man with Graves' disease, either hyperthyroidism or ophthalmopathy (not recorded which).

DNA of the CDR3: TGTGCCAGCAGCTCGGGACTAGCGAGATCCTACGAGCAGTACTTC. Protein: CASSSGLARSYEQYF. The rearrangement uses TRBV7-9 and TRBJ2-7, with 10 positions matching TRBD2. The CDR3 extends over 15 amino acids. The V gene end was trimmed by 4 bases and the J gene end by 1 base; junction bases not matched to a gene: 4. Germline V gene sequence: CDR1 SEHNR, CDR2 FQNEAQ (reference sequence).